These 27 T cell receptor beta chains were all obtained from the same sample, sequenced in a study of blood T cell repertoires in COVID-19. Libraries were prepared by immunoSEQ multiplex PCR; TCRdb keeps only in-frame clonotypes and omits some of them. The data show roughly 280,000 clones, with around nine tenths seen just once and over 8% held by the top ten. The sequenced sample consisted of peripheral blood. Every receptor here comes from a man aged 35-49 years with active or convalescent COVID-19.

This clone was detected only a few times. This chain connects TRBV30 to TRBJ1-2, with 10 bases aligning to TRBD1. Germline V gene data show CDR1 as GTSNPN and CDR2 as SVGIG (reference sequence). V lost 3 bases to trimming and J lost 4 bases; unmatched junction nucleotides: 2. This CDR3 spans 13 amino acids. The CDR3 loop reads CAWRWTGGYGYTF. In DNA, the CDR3 is TGTGCCTGGAGGTGGACAGGGGGCTATGGCTACACCTTC.

The chain is built from TRBV7-9 and TRBJ2-3; 8 bases match TRBD2. The CDR3 has 15 amino acids. Germline lookup yields CDR1 SEHNR and CDR2 FQNEAQ (reference sequence). V lost 8 bases and J lost 0; bases outside the gene matches: 7. CDR3 in amino acids: CASQIAGHSTDTQYF. DNA of the CDR3: TGTGCCAGCCAAATAGCGGGGCATAGCACAGATACGCAGTATTTT.

V is TRBV5-6 and J is TRBJ2-5, with 7 bases identical to TRBD1. Germline trimming cut 4 bases from V and 8 bases from J; bases unmatched to any gene: 11. The CDR3 contains 14 residues. Germline CDR1 is SGHDT and CDR2 is YYEEEE. CDR3 coding DNA: TGTGCCAGCAGCCGGGGACAGCGCGGCGAAACCCAGTACTTC. Its translation is CASSRGQRGETQYF.

This rearrangement joins TRBV5-8 to TRBJ1-4; TRBD1 matches at 9 bases. Germline CDR1 and CDR2: SGHTS and YDEGEE. V lost 3 bases and J lost 6; bases outside the gene matches: 12. The CDR3 sequence is 17 residues long. For the CDR3, the DNA is TGTGCCAGCAGCTCGGGACAGGGCACCGGGCGGGATGAAAAACTGTTTTTT. This sequence encodes CASSSGQGTGRDEKLFF.

This sequence joins TRBV11-3 and TRBJ2-5; 7 nucleotides align to TRBD1. The CDR3 is 14 amino acids. Germline V gene lookup returns CDR1 SGHNT and CDR2 YENEEA. V was pared by 1 base and J by 3 bases, with 2 bases of the junction left unmatched. The CDR3 DNA is TGTGCCAGCAGCTTAGCAGGGACAGAAGAGACCCAGTACTTC. It is translated as CASSLAGTEETQYF. Full variable domain (outside the CDR3, taken from reference TRBV11-3 and TRBJ2-5): EAGVVQSPRYKIIEKKQPVAFWCNPISGHNTLYWYLQNLGQGPELLIRYENEEAVDDSQLPKDRFSAERLKGVDSTLKIQPAELGDSAVYLCASSLAGTEETQYFGPGTRLLVL.

The V gene is TRBV5-6, the J gene TRBJ1-6, with a possible D match to TRBD1 (5 bases). The CDR3 consists of 15 residues. The V gene's germline CDR1 is SGHDT and CDR2 YYEEEE. Trimming left V 5 bases short and J 6 bases short, with 15 bases between. CDR3 region: CASSSRGGGNSPLHF. DNA for the CDR3: TGTGCCAGCAGTTCCCGGGGGGGTGGTAATTCACCCCTCCACTTT.

The rearrangement links TRBV12-3 or TRBV12-4 to TRBJ1-2; TRBD1 agrees at 7 bases. J lost 7 bases, V lost 5 bases, and 4 bases had no gene match. This CDR3 region has 12 residues. CDR3 nucleotides: TGTGCCAGCAGTGCGACAGGGTTTGGCTACACCTTC. Protein sequence: CASSATGFGYTF.

V is TRBV14 and J is TRBJ2-1, with D unclear. The CDR3 is 17 amino acids. Trimming pared 3 bases from V and 0 bases from J, leaving 15 bases between. CDR1 and CDR2 (germline): SGHDN, FVKESK. The CDR3 sequence: CASSQKVLGLSYNEQFF. In DNA, the CDR3 is TGTGCCAGCAGCCAGAAGGTGTTGGGCCTCTCCTACAATGAGCAGTTCTTC.

This chain links TRBV28 with TRBJ1-2, with a tentative D call TRBD1 (5 bases). In germline, CDR1 is MDHEN, CDR2 SYDVKM. This CDR3 is 15 amino acids long. The V end lost 6 bases, the J end lost 5 bases, and 19 bases lay between the germline ends. CDR3 coding DNA: TGTGCCAGCAGCCTCCTGGCAGGCCACAGGTATGGCTACACCTTC. Translation: CASSLLAGHRYGYTF.

The rearrangement uses TRBV29-1 and TRBJ1-1, with 8 bases lining up with TRBD1. CDR1 and CDR2 from the germline V gene are SQVTM and ANQGSEA. With V trimmed by 4 bases and J by 1 base, 8 bases remained unmatched. The CDR3 runs 15 residues. The CDR3 region has the DNA TGCAGCGTTGCTAGGGGGGGGACAGGGAACACTGAAGCTTTCTTT. The encoded protein is CSVARGGTGNTEAFF.

This clone showed up just once. The chain uses TRBV4-1 and TRBJ2-5; a weak D match, TRBD1 (5 bases). This CDR3 region has 15 residues. Germline V gives CDR1 MGHRA, CDR2 YSYEKL. Deletions cut 0 bases from V and 1 base from J, with 9 bases between. CDR3 sequence (DNA): TGCGCCAGCAGCCAAGATGAAGGGGTCCAAGAGACCCAGTACTTC. Its translation: CASSQDEGVQETQYF.

The chain recombines TRBV4-2 with TRBJ1-2; D call uncertain. The CDR3 totals 14 residues. Germline values: CDR1 LGHNA, CDR2 YNFKEQ. V was shortened by 2 bases and J by 8 bases, with 15 bases between the two germline ends. The CDR3: CASSQILEAPGYTF. The CDR3 bases are TGTGCCAGCAGCCAAATCCTGGAGGCGCCGGGCTACACCTTC.

The V and J genes are TRBV4-1 and TRBJ2-1; 12 bases fit TRBD1. In germline, CDR1 is MGHRA, CDR2 YSYEKL. This CDR3 spans 15 amino acids. After removal of 1 base from V and 8 bases from J, the junction contained 3 bases not matched to a gene. The CDR3 protein is CASSQARDRGHEQFF. Written as DNA, the CDR3 is TGCGCCAGCAGCCAAGCGAGGGACAGGGGGCATGAGCAGTTCTTC.

The chain uses TRBV4-1 and TRBJ1-1; D is perhaps TRBD1 (5 bases). CDR3 length: 19 residues. Trimming removed 3 bases from V and 1 base from J, with 24 bases in between. Germline V gives CDR1 MGHRA, CDR2 YSYEKL. The CDR3 bases are TGCGCCAGCAGCCATCTAAGGGATCGGGGGAGGCCGGCGAACACTGAAGCTTTCTTT. This gives the protein CASSHLRDRGRPANTEAFF.

The chain couples TRBV9 to TRBJ1-6; maybe TRBD1 (5 bases). This CDR3 comprises 18 residues. The V and J ends lost 4 bases and 0 bases respectively, with 17 bases between them. The germline V gene has CDR1 SGDLS and CDR2 YYNGEE. CDR3 residues: CASSPLPGESSYNSPLHF. The DNA for the CDR3 is TGTGCCAGCAGCCCACTCCCGGGGGAGAGCTCCTATAATTCACCCCTCCACTTT.

The chain couples TRBV28 to TRBJ1-6; D is unresolved. This CDR3 region has 15 residues. With 3 bases removed from V and 2 bases from J, the gap between germline ends came to 8 bases. Germline-derived CDR1 and CDR2 are MDHEN and SYDVKM. The CDR3 coding sequence is TGTGCCAGCAGTTTGGGCAGCCCCTATAATTCACCCCTCCACTTT. It codes for CASSLGSPYNSPLHF.

CDR3 sequence (DNA): TGTGCCAGCAGCTACGACAGGAACTATGGCTACACCTTC. It yields the protein CASSYDRNYGYTF. This chain connects TRBV7-3 to TRBJ1-2; perhaps TRBD1 as D (6 bases). CDR1 and CDR2 from the germline V gene are SGHTA and FQGTGA. The CDR3 consists of 13 residues. The germline V and J ends were trimmed by 4 bases and 2 bases, with 8 bases remaining between them.

The chain couples TRBV9 to TRBJ2-2; perhaps TRBD1 as D (6 bases). The CDR3 length is 15 residues. Germline CDR1 reads SGDLS; CDR2 reads YYNGEE. Trimming stripped 7 bases from V and 4 bases from J, with 17 bases between. Here the CDR3 reads CASGSGTPSTGELFF. The DNA for the CDR3 is TGTGCCAGCGGGTCCGGGACACCCTCCACCGGGGAGCTGTTTTTT.

The chain couples TRBV2 to TRBJ1-2; no definite D call. Trimming removed 6 bases at V and 7 bases at J, with 12 bases between. The germline CDR1 and CDR2 sequences are SNHLY and FYNNEI. The CDR3 is 12 residues long. The CDR3 region is CASRRGAGGYTF. The CDR3 DNA follows: TGTGCCAGCAGGCGGGGAGCGGGTGGCTACACCTTC.

V gene TRBV2 combines with J gene TRBJ1-5; perhaps TRBD1 as D (6 bases). Trimming left V 6 bases short and J 4 bases short, with 16 bases between. Germline CDR1 is SNHLY and CDR2 is FYNNEI. The CDR3 has 15 residues. The CDR3 region is CASRVRGGVNQPQHF. DNA of the CDR3: TGTGCCAGCAGGGTTCGAGGGGGGGTGAATCAGCCCCAGCATTTT.

The rearrangement uses TRBV5-4 and TRBJ2-5; D is uncertain. The CDR3 length is 13 residues. V lost 9 bases and J 3 bases, leaving 15 bases between the germline ends. CDR1 and CDR2 (germline): SGHNT, YYREEE (reference sequence). The CDR3 coding sequence is TGTGCCATCCTGGAAGGAGATAAAGAGACCCAGTACTTC. The encoded protein is CAILEGDKETQYF. Filled out from reference TRBV5-4 and TRBJ2-5, the complete variable domain reads ETGVTQSPTHLIKTRGQQVTLRCSSQSGHNTVSWYQQALGQGPQFIFQYYREEENGRGNFPPRFSGLQFPNYSSELNVNALELDDSALYLCAILEGDKETQYFGPGTRLLVL.

The V and J genes are TRBV15 and TRBJ1-5; 7 bases align to TRBD1. The CDR3 totals 14 residues. V shed 5 bases and J 7 bases; nucleotides not matched to a gene: 8. Germline CDR1 and CDR2: LNHNV and YYDKDF (reference sequence). CDR3 DNA: TGTGCCACCAGCTTCGGACAGGACGAGCAGCCCCAGCATTTT. It yields the protein CATSFGQDEQPQHF. The full variable domain, rest sourced from reference TRBV15 and TRBJ1-5, is DAMVIQNPRYQVTQFGKPVTLSCSQTLNHNVMYWYQQKSSQAPKLLFHYYDKDFNNEADTPDNFQSRRPNTSFCFLDIRSPGLGDTAMYLCATSFGQDEQPQHFGDGTRLSIL.

The gene calls are TRBV5-1 and TRBJ1-3; tentative D call: TRBD1 (6 bases). Germline V gene lookup returns CDR1 SGHRS and CDR2 YFSETQ. V was pared by 4 bases and J by 1 base, with 9 bases between. The CDR3 has 14 amino acids. The CDR3: CASSLQGSGNTIYF. As DNA, the CDR3 is TGCGCCAGCAGCCTACAGGGATCTGGAAACACCATATATTTT.

A few counts support this clone. This chain uses TRBV6-4 with TRBJ1-6, with 7 bases fitting TRBD1. V was clipped by 7 bases and J by 10 bases; unmatched bases: 10. CDR3 length: 14 amino acids. CDR1 and CDR2 (germline): MRHNA, SNTAGT. CDR3 nucleotides: TGTGCCAGCAAAGCGAACAGGGGAGGCTCACCCCTCCACTTT. It encodes CASKANRGGSPLHF.

The V call is TRBV21-1, the J call TRBJ2-5; the D call of TRBD2 is as the table states it, not checked on the DNA. TRBV21-1 is shown as a pseudogene. The CDR3 has 16 residues. CDR3 DNA sequence: TGTGCCAGCAGCACCAGACTAGCGGGAGGCCAAGAGACCCAGTACTTC. Its translation: CASSTRLAGGQETQYF.

The V gene is TRBV28, the J gene TRBJ2-3; D unclear. CDR3 length equals 15 residues. V was shortened by 6 bases and J by 1 base, with 14 bases between the two germline ends. CDR1 is MDHEN, CDR2 SYDVKM, per germline. The CDR3 sequence is CASRPVSPGTDTQYF. The CDR3 DNA is TGTGCCAGCAGACCCGTGAGTCCTGGCACAGATACGCAGTATTTT.

To note about this clone: Other DNA sequences in the same sample also yield this CDR3. CDR3 loop: CASSLGTGLNTEAFF. The CDR3 bases are TGCGCCAGCAGCTTGGGCACAGGGTTGAACACTGAAGCTTTCTTT. The chain recombines TRBV5-1 with TRBJ1-1; maybe TRBD1 (6 bases). The germline V gene encodes CDR1 SGHRS and CDR2 YFSETQ. The CDR3 has 15 amino acids. The germline V and J ends were trimmed by 0 bases and 0 bases, with 9 bases remaining between them.